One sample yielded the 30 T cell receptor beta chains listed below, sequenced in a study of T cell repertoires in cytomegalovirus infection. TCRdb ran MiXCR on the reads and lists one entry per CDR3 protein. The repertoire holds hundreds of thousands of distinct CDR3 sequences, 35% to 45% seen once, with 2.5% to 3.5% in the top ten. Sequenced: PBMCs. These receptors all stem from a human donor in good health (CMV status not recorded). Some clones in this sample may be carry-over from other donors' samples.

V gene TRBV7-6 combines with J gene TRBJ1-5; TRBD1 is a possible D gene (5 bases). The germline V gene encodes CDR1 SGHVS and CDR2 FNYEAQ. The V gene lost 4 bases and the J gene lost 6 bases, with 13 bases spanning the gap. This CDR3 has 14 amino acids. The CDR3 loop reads CASSSSGIGQPQHF. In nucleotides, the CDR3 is TGTGCCAGCAGCTCCTCAGGGATCGGTCAGCCCCAGCATTTT.

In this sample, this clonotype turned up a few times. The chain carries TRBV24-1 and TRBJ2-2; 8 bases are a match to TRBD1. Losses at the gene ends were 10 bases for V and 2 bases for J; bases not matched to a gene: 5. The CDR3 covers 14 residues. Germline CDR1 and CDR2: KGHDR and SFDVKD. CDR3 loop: CATSGQANTGELFF. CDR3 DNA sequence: TGTGCCACGTCGGGACAGGCTAACACCGGGGAGCTGTTTTTT.

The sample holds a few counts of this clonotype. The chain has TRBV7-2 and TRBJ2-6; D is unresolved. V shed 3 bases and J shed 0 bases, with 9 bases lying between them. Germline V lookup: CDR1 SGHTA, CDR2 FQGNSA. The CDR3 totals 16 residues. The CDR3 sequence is CASSLKGYSGANVLTF. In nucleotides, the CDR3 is TGTGCCAGCAGCTTGAAAGGGTACTCTGGGGCCAACGTCCTGACTTTC.

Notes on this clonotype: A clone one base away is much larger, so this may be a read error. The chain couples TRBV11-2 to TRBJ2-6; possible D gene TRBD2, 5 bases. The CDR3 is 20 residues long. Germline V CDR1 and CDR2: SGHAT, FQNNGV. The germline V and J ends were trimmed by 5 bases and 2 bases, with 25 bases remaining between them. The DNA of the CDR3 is TGTGCCAGCAGCAATTTGCGGGCCGGAAGGGATTTTCCTGGGGCCAACGTCCTGACTTTC. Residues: CASSNLRAGRDFPGANVLTF.

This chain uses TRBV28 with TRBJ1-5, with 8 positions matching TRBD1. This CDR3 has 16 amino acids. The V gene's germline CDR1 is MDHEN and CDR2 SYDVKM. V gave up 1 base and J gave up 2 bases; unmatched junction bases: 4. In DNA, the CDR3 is TGTGCCAGCAGTTTATTACAGGGGGTGCGCAATCAGCCCCAGCATTTT. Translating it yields CASSLLQGVRNQPQHF.

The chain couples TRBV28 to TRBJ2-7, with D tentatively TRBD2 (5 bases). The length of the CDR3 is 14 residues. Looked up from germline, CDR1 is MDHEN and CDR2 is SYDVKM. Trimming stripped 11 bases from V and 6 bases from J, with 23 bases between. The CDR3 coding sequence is TGTGCCGGGTCCCGCCACTTATCTGCGGGCGAGCAGTACTTC. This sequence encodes CAGSRHLSAGEQYF.

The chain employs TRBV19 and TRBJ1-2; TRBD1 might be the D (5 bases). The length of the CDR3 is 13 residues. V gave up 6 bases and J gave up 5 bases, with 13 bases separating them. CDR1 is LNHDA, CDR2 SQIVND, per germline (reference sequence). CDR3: CASSPVGPYGYTF. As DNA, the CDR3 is TGTGCCAGTAGCCCCGTGGGGCCGTATGGCTACACCTTC. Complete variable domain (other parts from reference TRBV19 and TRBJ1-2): DGGITQSPKYLFRKEGQNVTLSCEQNLNHDAMYWYRQDPGQGLRLIYYSQIVNDFQKGDIAEGYSVSREKKESFPLTVTSAQKNPTAFYLCASSPVGPYGYTFGSGTRLTVV.

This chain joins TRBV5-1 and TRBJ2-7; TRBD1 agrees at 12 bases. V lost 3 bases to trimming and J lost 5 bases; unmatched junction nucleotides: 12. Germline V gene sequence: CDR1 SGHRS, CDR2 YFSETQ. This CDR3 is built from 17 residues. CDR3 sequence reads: CASSSPGTGGSYHEQYF. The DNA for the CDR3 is TGCGCCAGCAGCTCACCCGGGACAGGGGGCAGTTATCACGAGCAGTACTTC. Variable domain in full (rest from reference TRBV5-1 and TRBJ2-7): KAGVTQTPRYLIKTRGQQVTLSCSPISGHRSVSWYQQTPGQGLQFLFEYFSETQRNKGNFPGRFSGRQFSNSRSEMNVSTLELGDSALYLCASSSPGTGGSYHEQYFGPGTRLTVT.

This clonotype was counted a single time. This chain's CDR3 is CSASKGVVDTQYF. The CDR3 DNA is TGCAGTGCTAGTAAGGGAGTTGTAGATACGCAGTATTTT. J is TRBJ2-3 and V is TRBV20-1; D is possibly TRBD2 (5 bases). Between the trimmed V and J ends, which lost 3 bases and 5 bases, there was a span of 12 bases. Germline CDR1 is DFQATT and CDR2 is SNEGSKA (reference sequence). The CDR3 totals 13 residues.

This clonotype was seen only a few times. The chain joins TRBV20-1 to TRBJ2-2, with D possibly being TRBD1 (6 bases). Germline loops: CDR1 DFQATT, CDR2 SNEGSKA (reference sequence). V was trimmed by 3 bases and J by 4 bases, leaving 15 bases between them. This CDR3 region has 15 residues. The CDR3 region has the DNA TGCAGTGCTAGCCCAGACAGGCTACTCACCGGGGAGCTGTTTTTT. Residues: CSASPDRLLTGELFF.

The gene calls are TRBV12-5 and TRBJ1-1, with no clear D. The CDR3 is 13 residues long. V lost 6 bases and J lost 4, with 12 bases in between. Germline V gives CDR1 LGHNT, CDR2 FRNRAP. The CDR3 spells CASGYDLATEAFF. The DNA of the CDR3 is TGTGCTAGTGGATATGACTTGGCCACTGAAGCTTTCTTT.

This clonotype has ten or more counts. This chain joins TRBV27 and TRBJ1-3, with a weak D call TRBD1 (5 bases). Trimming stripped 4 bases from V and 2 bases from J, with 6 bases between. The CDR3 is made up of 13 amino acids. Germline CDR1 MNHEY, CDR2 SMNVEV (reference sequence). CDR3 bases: TGTGCCAGCAGTTCGACAGCTGGAAACACCATATATTTT. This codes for CASSSTAGNTIYF.

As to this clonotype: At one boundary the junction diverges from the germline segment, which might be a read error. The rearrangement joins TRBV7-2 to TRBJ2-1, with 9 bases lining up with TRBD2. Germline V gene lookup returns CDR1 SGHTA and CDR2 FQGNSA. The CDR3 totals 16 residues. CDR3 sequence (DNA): TGTGCCAGCAGCCCCAAGACTAGCGGAAGAAACAATGAGCAGTTATTC. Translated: CASSPKTSGRNNEQLF. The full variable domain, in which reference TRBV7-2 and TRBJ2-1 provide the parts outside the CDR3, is GAGVSQSPSNKVTEKGKDVELRCDPISGHTALYWYRQSLGQGLEFLIYFQGNSAPDKSGLPSDRFSAERTGGSVSTLTIQRTQQEDSAVYLCASSPKTSGRNNEQLFGPGTRLTVL.

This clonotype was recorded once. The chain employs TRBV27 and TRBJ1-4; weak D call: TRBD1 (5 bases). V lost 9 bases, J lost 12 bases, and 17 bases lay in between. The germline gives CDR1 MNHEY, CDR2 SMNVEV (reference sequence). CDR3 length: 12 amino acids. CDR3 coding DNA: TGTGCCAGTTCTCGCAAGGGGCGAGAACTGTTTTTT. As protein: CASSRKGRELFF.

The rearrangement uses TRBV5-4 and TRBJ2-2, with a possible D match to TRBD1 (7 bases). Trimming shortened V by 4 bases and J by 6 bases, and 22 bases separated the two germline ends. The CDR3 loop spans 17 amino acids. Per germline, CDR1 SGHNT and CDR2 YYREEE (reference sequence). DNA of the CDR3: TGTGCCAGCAGCCTCAATAACAGGGGAAGCGGGCCCGGGGAGCTGTTTTTT. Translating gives CASSLNNRGSGPGELFF.

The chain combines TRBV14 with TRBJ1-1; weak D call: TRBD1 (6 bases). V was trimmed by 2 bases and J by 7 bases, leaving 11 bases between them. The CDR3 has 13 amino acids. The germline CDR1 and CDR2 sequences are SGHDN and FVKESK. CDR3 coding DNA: TGTGCCAGCAGCCAATTGAGGGGGTTTGAAGCTTTCTTT. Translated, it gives CASSQLRGFEAFF.

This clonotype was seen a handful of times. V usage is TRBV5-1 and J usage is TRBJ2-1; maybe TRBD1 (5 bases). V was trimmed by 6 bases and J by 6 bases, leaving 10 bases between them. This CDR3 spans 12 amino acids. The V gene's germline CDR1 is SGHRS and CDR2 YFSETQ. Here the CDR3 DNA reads TGCGCCAGCACGGAAGGGGCCAATGAGCAGTTCTTC. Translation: CASTEGANEQFF.

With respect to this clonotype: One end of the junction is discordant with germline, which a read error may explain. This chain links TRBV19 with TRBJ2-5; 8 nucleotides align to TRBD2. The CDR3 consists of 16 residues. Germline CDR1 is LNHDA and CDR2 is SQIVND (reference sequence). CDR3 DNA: TGTGCCACAGCGGGGGCAAAGCGGGCCAACCAAGAGACCCAGTCCTTC. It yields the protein CATAGAKRANQETQSF.

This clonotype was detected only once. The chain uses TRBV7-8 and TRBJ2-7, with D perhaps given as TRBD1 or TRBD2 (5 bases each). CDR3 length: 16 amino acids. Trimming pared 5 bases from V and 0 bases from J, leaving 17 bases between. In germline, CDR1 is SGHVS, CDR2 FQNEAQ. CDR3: CASSRLGTGISYEQYF. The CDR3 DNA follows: TGTGCCAGCAGCCGTTTAGGGACGGGAATCTCCTACGAGCAGTACTTC.

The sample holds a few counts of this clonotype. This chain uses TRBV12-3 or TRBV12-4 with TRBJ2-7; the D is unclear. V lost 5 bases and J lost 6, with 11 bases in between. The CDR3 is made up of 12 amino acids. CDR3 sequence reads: CASSSTWGEQYF. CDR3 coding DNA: TGTGCCAGCAGTAGCACATGGGGCGAGCAGTACTTC.

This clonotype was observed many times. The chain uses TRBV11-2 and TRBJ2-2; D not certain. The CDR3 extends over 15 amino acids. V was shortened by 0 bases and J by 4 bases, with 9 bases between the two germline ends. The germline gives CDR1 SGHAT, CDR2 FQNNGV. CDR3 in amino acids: CASSLDPGFTGELFF. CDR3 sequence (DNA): TGTGCCAGCAGCTTAGATCCAGGCTTCACCGGGGAGCTGTTTTTT. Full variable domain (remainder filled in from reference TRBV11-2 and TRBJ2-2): EAGVAQSPRYKIIEKRQSVAFWCNPISGHATLYWYQQILGQGPKLLIQFQNNGVVDDSQLPKDRFSAERLKGVDSTLKIQPAKLEDSAVYLCASSLDPGFTGELFFGEGSRLTVL.

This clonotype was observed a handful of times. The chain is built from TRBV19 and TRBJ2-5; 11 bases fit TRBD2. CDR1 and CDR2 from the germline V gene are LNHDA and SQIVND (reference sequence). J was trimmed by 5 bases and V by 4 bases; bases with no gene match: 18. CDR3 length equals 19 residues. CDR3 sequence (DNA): TGTGCCAGTAGTACACGGGACTTAGCGGGAGGGCCTGGCCTTGAGACCCAGTACTTC. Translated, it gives CASSTRDLAGGPGLETQYF.

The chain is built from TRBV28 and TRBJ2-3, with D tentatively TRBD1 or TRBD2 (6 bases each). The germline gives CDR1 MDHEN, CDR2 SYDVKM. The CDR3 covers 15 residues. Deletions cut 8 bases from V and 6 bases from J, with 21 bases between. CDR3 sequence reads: CASHQGGRQLDTQYF. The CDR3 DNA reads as TGTGCCAGCCACCAAGGGGGGAGGCAACTCGATACGCAGTATTTT.

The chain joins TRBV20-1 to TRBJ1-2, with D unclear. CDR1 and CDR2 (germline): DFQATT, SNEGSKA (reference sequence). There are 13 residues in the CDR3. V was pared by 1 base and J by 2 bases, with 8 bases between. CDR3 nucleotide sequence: TGCAGTGCTAGAGTACGGAAAAACTATGGCTACACCTTC. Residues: CSARVRKNYGYTF.

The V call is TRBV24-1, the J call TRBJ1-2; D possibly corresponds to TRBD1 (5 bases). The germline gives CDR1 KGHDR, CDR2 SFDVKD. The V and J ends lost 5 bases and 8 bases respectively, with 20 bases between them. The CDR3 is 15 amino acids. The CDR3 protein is CATSGSGTGKIGYTF. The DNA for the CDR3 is TGTGCCACCAGTGGTTCCGGGACGGGGAAGATCGGCTACACCTTC.

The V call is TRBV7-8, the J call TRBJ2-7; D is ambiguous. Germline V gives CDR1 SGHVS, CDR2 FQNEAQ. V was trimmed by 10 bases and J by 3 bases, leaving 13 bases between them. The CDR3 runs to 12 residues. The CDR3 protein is CATDLEGYEQYF. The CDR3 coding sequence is TGTGCCACCGATCTCGAAGGCTACGAGCAGTACTTC.

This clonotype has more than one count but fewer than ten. As DNA, the CDR3 is TGTGCCAGCAGCTTCCTCCCGGGAGCCGCTGAAGCTTTCTTT. Protein product: CASSFLPGAAEAFF. This chain uses TRBV7-3 with TRBJ1-1, with D unresolved. Per the germline V gene, CDR1 is SGHTA and CDR2 is FQGTGA. This CDR3 spans 14 amino acids. Trimming stripped 3 bases from V and 6 bases from J, with 14 bases between.

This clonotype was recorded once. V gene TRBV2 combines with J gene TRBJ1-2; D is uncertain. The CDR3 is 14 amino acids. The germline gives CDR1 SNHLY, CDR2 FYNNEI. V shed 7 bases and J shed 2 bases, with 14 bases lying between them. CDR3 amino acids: CASKDAGRNYGYTF. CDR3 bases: TGTGCCAGCAAAGATGCGGGCAGGAACTATGGCTACACCTTC.

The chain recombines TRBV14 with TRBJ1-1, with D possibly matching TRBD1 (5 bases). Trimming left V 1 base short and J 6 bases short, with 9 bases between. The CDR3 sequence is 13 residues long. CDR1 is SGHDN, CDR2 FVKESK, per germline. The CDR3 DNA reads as TGTGCCAGCAGCCAAGTCCGACAGTCTGAAGCTTTCTTT. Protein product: CASSQVRQSEAFF.

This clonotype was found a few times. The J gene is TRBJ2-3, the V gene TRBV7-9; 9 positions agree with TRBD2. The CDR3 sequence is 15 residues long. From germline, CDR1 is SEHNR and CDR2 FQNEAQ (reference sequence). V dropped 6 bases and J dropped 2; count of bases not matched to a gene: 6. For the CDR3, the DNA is TGTGCCAGCAGTGAGCGGGGGGACCTCACAGATACGCAGTATTTT. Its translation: CASSERGDLTDTQYF.